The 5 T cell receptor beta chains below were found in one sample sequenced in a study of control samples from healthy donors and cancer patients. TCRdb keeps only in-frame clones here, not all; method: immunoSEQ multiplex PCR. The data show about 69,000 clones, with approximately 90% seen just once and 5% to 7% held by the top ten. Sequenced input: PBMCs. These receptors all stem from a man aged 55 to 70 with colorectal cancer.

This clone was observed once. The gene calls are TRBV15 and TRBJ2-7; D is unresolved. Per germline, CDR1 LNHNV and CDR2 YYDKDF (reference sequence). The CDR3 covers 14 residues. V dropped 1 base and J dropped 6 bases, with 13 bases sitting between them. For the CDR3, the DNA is TGTGCCACCAGCAGAGGGAAAACATTGAGCGAGCAGTACTTC. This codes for CATSRGKTLSEQYF.

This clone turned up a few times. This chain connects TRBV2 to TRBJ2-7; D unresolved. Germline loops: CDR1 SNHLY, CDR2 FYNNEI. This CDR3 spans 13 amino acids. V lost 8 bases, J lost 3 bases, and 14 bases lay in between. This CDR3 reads CASVLVGNYEQYF. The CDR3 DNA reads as TGTGCCAGCGTGCTAGTAGGAAACTACGAGCAGTACTTC.

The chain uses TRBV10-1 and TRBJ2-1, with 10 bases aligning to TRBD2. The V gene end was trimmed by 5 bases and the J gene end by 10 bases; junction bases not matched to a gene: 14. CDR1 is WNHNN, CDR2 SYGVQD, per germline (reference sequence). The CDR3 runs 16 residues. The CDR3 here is CASSSIAGGPRGEQFF. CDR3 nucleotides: TGCGCCAGCAGTTCTATAGCGGGGGGCCCGAGGGGGGAGCAGTTCTTC.

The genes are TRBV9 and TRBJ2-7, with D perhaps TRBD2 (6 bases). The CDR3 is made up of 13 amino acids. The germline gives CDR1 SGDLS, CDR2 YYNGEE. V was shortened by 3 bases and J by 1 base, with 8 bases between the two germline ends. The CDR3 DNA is TGTGCCAGCAGCGCGGGGGTTTCCTACGAGCAGTACTTC. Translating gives CASSAGVSYEQYF.

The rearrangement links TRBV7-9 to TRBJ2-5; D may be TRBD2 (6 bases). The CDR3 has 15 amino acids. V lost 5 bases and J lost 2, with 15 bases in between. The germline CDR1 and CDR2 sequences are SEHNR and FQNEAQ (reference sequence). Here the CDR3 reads CASSARGRPQETQYF. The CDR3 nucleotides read TGTGCCAGCAGCGCCCGGGGGAGACCTCAAGAGACCCAGTACTTC.